This TCR beta chain is drawn from a study of regulatory and conventional T cells in RAG deficiency. Whole-study results and caveats: Shorter CDR3s in all patient subsets; >85% Treg-Tconv overlap in Omenn. RAG-deficient patients showed markedly lower Shannon entropy and higher Simpson indices than control T-cell subsets. Other subsets showed around 10-fold reductions, but Treg unique TCR beta sequences fell roughly 97-fold in these patients.

This clone was counted a single time. Antigen: not known. Method: immunoSEQ multiplex PCR; TCRdb's copy keeps in-frame clones and lacks some. This sample has under 7,500 clones, with about 90% found just once. Regulatory T cells were sorted from blood as CD4+ CD25-high CD127-low cells. CDR3 length: 15 residues. V trimming: 5 bases; J trimming: 4 bases; junction bases outside the gene matches: 8. Per the germline V gene, CDR1 is SGHRS and CDR2 is YFSETQ. A further study also used this sample, focusing on regulatory T cells. That paper adds: Primers: 52 TRBV forward and 13 TRBJ reverse. Regulatory T cells showed the strongest V-J pair restriction and V/J gene skewing among patient repertoires.

The clonotype originates from a human donor in good health. The rearrangement links TRBV5-1 to TRBJ2-3; 9 bases are a match to TRBD2. Input material: CD127- CD25+ CD4+ Tregs sorted from blood. The CDR3 loop is CASSNVAGVADTQYF. CDR3 coding DNA: TGCGCCAGCAGTAATGTAGCGGGGGTGGCAGATACGCAGTATTTT.